Following are 8 T cell receptor beta chains from one sample sequenced in a study of shared clonotypes between healthy human individuals. The table came from immunoSEQ multiplex PCR; TCRdb's copy has only in-frame clones and leaves some out. This sample has 1.5 million to 1.9 million clones; 95% to 99% occur once, and the top ten carry roughly 0.42%. The source material was naive CD4+ T cells sorted from blood. Subset described: CD45RA+ positively selected. The source of these receptors is a man aged 30 to 39 in good health.

This clone has only one observation. The V gene is TRBV5-1, the J gene TRBJ2-1; D perhaps matches TRBD2 (5 bases). Germline CDR1 is SGHRS and CDR2 is YFSETQ. Trimming pared 0 bases from V and 6 bases from J, leaving 16 bases between. This CDR3 has 16 amino acids. CDR3 DNA sequence: TGCGCCAGCAGCTTGGGCTACTCCGGTCGGGGCAATGAGCAGTTCTTC. This translates into CASSLGYSGRGNEQFF.

CDR3 in DNA: TGCGCCAGCAGAACAGAGGAAGCTAACTATGGCTACACCTTC. Translating gives CASRTEEANYGYTF. The chain employs TRBV5-1 and TRBJ1-2; D remains unclear. This CDR3 region has 14 residues. Germline V gives CDR1 SGHRS, CDR2 YFSETQ. Trimming left V 5 bases short and J 0 bases short, with 11 bases between.

In its sample, this clone was seen once. V gene TRBV6-1 combines with J gene TRBJ1-5, with 8 bases matching TRBD1. Germline V gene data show CDR1 as MNHNS and CDR2 as SASEGT. The CDR3 runs to 14 residues. J lost 5 bases, V lost 7 bases, and 7 bases had no gene match. The CDR3 DNA follows: TGTGCCAGCAACAGGGACAGGTCCCATCAGCCCCAGCATTTT. Protein sequence: CASNRDRSHQPQHF.

V and J are TRBV5-5 and TRBJ2-7; 8 bases are shared with TRBD1. The CDR3 is 14 residues long. The germline V gene has CDR1 SGHKS and CDR2 YYEKEE (reference sequence). V lost 0 bases, J lost 6 bases, and 5 bases stayed unmatched. The CDR3 DNA sequence: TGTGCCAGCAGCTTGGCAGGGGGCCTGGTCGAGCAGTACTTC. It codes for CASSLAGGLVEQYF.

The chain combines TRBV4-1 with TRBJ2-1; 7 nucleotides align to TRBD2. After removal of 5 bases from V and 4 bases from J, the junction contained 5 bases not matched to a gene. In germline, CDR1 is MGHRA, CDR2 YSYEKL. CDR3 length equals 14 residues. The CDR3 coding sequence is TGCGCCAGCAGCTCCCGGACTAGTTACAATGAGCAGTTCTTC. Residues: CASSSRTSYNEQFF.

The chain combines TRBV5-4 with TRBJ1-1, with unresolved D. Between the trimmed V and J ends, which lost 4 bases and 3 bases, there was a span of 13 bases. Germline CDR1 is SGHNT and CDR2 is YYREEE (reference sequence). The CDR3 covers 14 residues. Written as DNA, the CDR3 is TGTGCCAGCAGCGAGAACCTAGGGTACACTGAAGCTTTCTTT. Protein product: CASSENLGYTEAFF.

This clone has only one observation. This chain uses TRBV29-1 with TRBJ2-5; D is possibly TRBD2 (5 bases). The CDR3 extends over 11 amino acids. CDR1 and CDR2 (germline): SQVTM, ANQGSEA. V was shortened by 7 bases and J by 7 bases, with 13 bases between the two germline ends. This CDR3 is CSGYTAATQYF. Here the CDR3 DNA reads TGCAGCGGGTACACAGCGGCGACCCAGTACTTC.

The V and J genes are TRBV5-5 and TRBJ2-2; tentatively, D is TRBD2 (6 bases). The CDR3 is 13 amino acids. From germline, CDR1 is SGHKS and CDR2 YYEKEE (reference sequence). The V gene lost 4 bases and the J gene lost 6 bases, with 10 bases spanning the gap. The CDR3 here is CASSEPGAGELFF. CDR3 coding DNA: TGTGCCAGCAGCGAGCCGGGGGCCGGGGAGCTGTTTTTT. Full variable domain (remainder filled in from reference TRBV5-5 and TRBJ2-2): DAGVTQSPTHLIKTRGQQVTLRCSPISGHKSVSWYQQVLGQGPQFIFQYYEKEERGRGNFPDRFSARQFPNYSSELNVNALLLGDSALYLCASSEPGAGELFFGEGSRLTVL.